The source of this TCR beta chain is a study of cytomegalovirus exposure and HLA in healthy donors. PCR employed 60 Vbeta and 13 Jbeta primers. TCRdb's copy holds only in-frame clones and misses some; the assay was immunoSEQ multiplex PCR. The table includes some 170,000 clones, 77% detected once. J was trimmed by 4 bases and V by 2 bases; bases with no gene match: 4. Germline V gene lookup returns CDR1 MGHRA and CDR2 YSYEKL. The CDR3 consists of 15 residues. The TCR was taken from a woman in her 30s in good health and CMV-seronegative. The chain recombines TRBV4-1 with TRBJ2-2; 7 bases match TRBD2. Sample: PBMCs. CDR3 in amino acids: CASSQRGEGTGELFF. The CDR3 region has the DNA TGCGCCAGCAGCCAAAGAGGGGAGGGCACCGGGGAGCTGTTTTTT.